Presented here are 4 T cell receptor beta chains from one specimen sequenced in a study of regulatory T cells in long-lasting Graves disease. The time point here: newly diagnosed GD, antithyroid drugs for less than 3 months. From RNA extracted from PBMCs, the TCR library was made. With iRepertoire HTBI primers and Arm-PCR of CDR3 regions, TCR beta libraries were built. TCRdb processed the multiplex PCR reads anew with MiXCR; each CDR3 protein has one entry. The repertoire includes 410,000 or so distinct CDR3 sequences, more than 12% of them detected once, and over 15% sits in the top ten. This sample was also put to use in a study of T cells in Graves' hyperthyroidism and ophthalmopathy.

This specimen was peripheral blood mononuclear cells (PBMCs), taken at new diagnosis, from a patient treated with antithyroid drugs. The receptors were sampled from a woman in her 30s with Graves disease.

This clonotype was recorded many times. The chain couples TRBV29-1 to TRBJ2-5; D may be TRBD1 (7 bases). V was pared by 3 bases and J by 3 bases, with 11 bases between. In germline, CDR1 is SQVTM, CDR2 ANQGSEA. This CDR3 spans 13 amino acids. Here the CDR3 DNA reads TGCAGCGTTGAGGGCAGGGGGGAAGAGACCCAGTACTTC. This sequence encodes CSVEGRGEETQYF. The full variable domain, completed using reference TRBV29-1 and TRBJ2-5, is SAVISQKPSRDICQRGTSLTIQCQVDSQVTMMFWYRQQPGQSLTLIATANQGSEATYESGFVIDKFPISRPNLTFSTLTVSNMSPEDSSIYLCSVEGRGEETQYFGPGTRLLVL.

At least ten counts were recorded for this clonotype. The chain uses TRBV30 and TRBJ1-4, with D uncertain. Deletions cut 1 base from V and 5 bases from J, with 8 bases between. The V gene's germline CDR1 is GTSNPN and CDR2 SVGIG (reference sequence). The CDR3 runs to 13 residues. CDR3 sequence: CAWSGGQNEKLFF. The CDR3 DNA follows: TGTGCCTGGAGTGGTGGGCAGAATGAAAAACTGTTTTTT.

About this clonotype: A read error may produce the germline difference seen at one junction end. The CDR3 DNA sequence: TGTGCCAGCGGTTACTCCGCCGTTGTGGGCTCTGGAAACACCATATATTTT. Protein: CASGYSAVVGSGNTIYF. This chain connects TRBV6-5 to TRBJ1-3; D is ambiguous. CDR3 length: 17 residues. Per germline, CDR1 MNHEY and CDR2 SVGAGI.

The rearrangement links TRBV15 to TRBJ2-7, with 8 bases fitting TRBD1. V shed 3 bases, J shed 3 bases, and the junction held 7 bases outside the gene matches. The CDR3 is 15 amino acids. Looked up from germline, CDR1 is LNHNV and CDR2 is YYDKDF (reference sequence). CDR3 in amino acids: CATSSPGTGLYEQYF. Written as DNA, the CDR3 is TGTGCCACCAGCAGTCCGGGGACAGGTCTCTACGAGCAGTACTTC.